Shown below are 23 T cell receptor beta chains from a single sample sequenced in a study of identical twins. TCRdb re-analysed the 5' RACE reads in MiXCR, keeping a single row per CDR3 protein. The table has hundreds of thousands of distinct CDR3 sequences, around 24% seen once. The same sample was also used in a study of T cells expressing NK-cell markers.

Specimen: CD4+ T cells sorted from blood. These receptors originate from a woman aged 18-30 years in good health.

V usage is TRBV20-1 and J usage is TRBJ2-3, with D maybe TRBD1 (5 bases). Trimming took off 6 bases at V and 3 bases at J, with 13 bases between the two ends. The CDR3 spans 13 residues. CDR1 is DFQATT, CDR2 SNEGSKA, per germline (reference sequence). CDR3 region: CSALQGGTDTQYF. The CDR3 DNA is TGCAGTGCCCTCCAGGGTGGGACAGATACGCAGTATTTT.

The J gene is TRBJ2-2, the V gene TRBV9; 7 positions agree with TRBD2. The CDR3 runs to 17 residues. Germline V gene lookup returns CDR1 SGDLS and CDR2 YYNGEE. V trimming: 2 bases; J trimming: 4 bases; junction bases outside the gene matches: 11. The CDR3 nucleotides are TGTGCCAGCAGCGTTGGCGGGAGACACCCGATCACCGGGGAGCTGTTTTTT. Its translation is CASSVGGRHPITGELFF.

This clonotype was seen a few times. J is TRBJ2-5 and V is TRBV29-1, with unresolved D. Germline-derived CDR1 and CDR2 are SQVTM and ANQGSEA. The CDR3 totals 12 residues. Trimming left V 5 bases short and J 4 bases short, with 11 bases between. The chain's CDR3 is CSVRSLGETQYF. The CDR3 DNA sequence: TGCAGCGTTAGATCTCTCGGAGAGACCCAGTACTTC.

The table lists this clonotype with a few counts. This sequence joins TRBV20-1 and TRBJ2-3, with D possibly matching TRBD2 (5 bases). The germline V gene encodes CDR1 DFQATT and CDR2 SNEGSKA (reference sequence). The CDR3 has 13 residues. V shed 2 bases and J shed 5 bases, with 11 bases lying between them. This CDR3 reads CSARRGLEDTQYF. As DNA, the CDR3 is TGCAGTGCTAGACGCGGACTGGAAGATACGCAGTATTTT.

This clonotype was counted many times. This rearrangement joins TRBV29-1 to TRBJ1-1; D remains unclear. The CDR3 contains 12 residues. The V gene's germline CDR1 is SQVTM and CDR2 ANQGSEA. V was cut by 4 bases and J by 3 bases, with 9 bases left in between. CDR3 protein: CSVVIGDTEAFF. CDR3 coding DNA: TGCAGCGTTGTCATCGGGGACACTGAAGCTTTCTTT.

The chain uses TRBV7-2 and TRBJ2-5, with D maybe TRBD2 (6 bases). Trimming pared 5 bases from V and 2 bases from J, leaving 15 bases between. CDR3 length equals 15 residues. CDR1 is SGHTA, CDR2 FQGNSA, per germline. The CDR3 loop is CASSPQKRAQETQYF. The DNA for the CDR3 is TGTGCCAGCAGCCCCCAAAAGCGGGCACAAGAGACCCAGTACTTC.

The chain employs TRBV3-1 and TRBJ2-1; TRBD1 might be the D (5 bases). There are 13 residues in the CDR3. V was cut by 2 bases and J by 6 bases, with 8 bases left in between. From germline, CDR1 is LGHDT and CDR2 YNNKEL (reference sequence). CDR3 in amino acids: CASSQTGPNEQFF. CDR3 bases: TGTGCCAGCAGCCAAACAGGCCCCAATGAGCAGTTCTTC.

The chain is built from TRBV5-1 and TRBJ1-2; 8 nucleotides line up with TRBD1. CDR3 size: 13 residues. CDR1 and CDR2 (germline): SGHRS, YFSETQ. V lost 4 bases and J lost 3; bases outside the gene matches: 2. The DNA for the CDR3 is TGCGCCAGCAGCGGGACAGGCCACTATGGCTACACCTTC. It codes for CASSGTGHYGYTF. The full variable domain, in which reference TRBV5-1 and TRBJ1-2 provide the parts outside the CDR3, is KAGVTQTPRYLIKTRGQQVTLSCSPISGHRSVSWYQQTPGQGLQFLFEYFSETQRNKGNFPGRFSGRQFSNSRSEMNVSTLELGDSALYLCASSGTGHYGYTFGSGTRLTVV.

The chain carries TRBV12-3 or TRBV12-4 and TRBJ2-2, with TRBD2 matching over 13 bases. The trim removed 5 bases at V and 8 bases at J, leaving 17 bases unmatched. The CDR3 runs to 19 residues. The DNA of the CDR3 is TGTGCCAGCAGTCTAACGGGGGTTGGACTAGCGGGAGCGGTAGGGGAGCTGTTTTTT. It codes for CASSLTGVGLAGAVGELFF.

This clonotype appeared a few times. The chain couples TRBV3-1 to TRBJ1-1, with TRBD1 as a possible D gene (6 bases). The CDR3 has 13 residues. Between the trimmed V and J ends, which lost 8 bases and 6 bases, there was a span of 16 bases. Germline assignment: CDR1 LGHDT and CDR2 YNNKEL (reference sequence). CDR3 sequence reads: CASQIRGGSEAFF. The DNA of the CDR3 is TGTGCCAGCCAAATAAGGGGGGGATCTGAAGCTTTCTTT.

This sequence joins TRBV11-2 and TRBJ2-1; the D is unclear. Trimming pared 0 bases from V and 2 bases from J, leaving 11 bases between. The germline V gene has CDR1 SGHAT and CDR2 FQNNGV. The CDR3 has 16 amino acids. The chain's CDR3 is CASSLDLGITYNEQFF. The CDR3 DNA follows: TGTGCCAGCAGCTTAGATCTCGGCATAACCTACAATGAGCAGTTCTTC.

The chain links TRBV21-1 to TRBJ2-3. TRBV21-1 is a documented pseudogene. The CDR3 is made up of 16 amino acids. The CDR3 DNA reads as TGTGCCAGCAGCAAGGGACTAGCGGTTGGCACAGATACGCAGTATTTT. Protein sequence: CASSKGLAVGTDTQYF.

This chain links TRBV28 with TRBJ2-7; TRBD2 agrees at 9 bases. Per germline, CDR1 MDHEN and CDR2 SYDVKM. The ends lost 8 bases at V and 2 bases at J; junction bases unmatched: 10. There are 15 residues in the CDR3. The CDR3 DNA is TGTGCCAGCGGGAAAGGGGCTAGCGGGGCCTACGAGCAGTACTTC. Translation: CASGKGASGAYEQYF.

The chain is built from TRBV27 and TRBJ2-7, with TRBD2 matching over 8 bases. This CDR3 contains 15 residues. Germline assignment: CDR1 MNHEY and CDR2 SMNVEV (reference sequence). The J segment lost 0 bases and the V segment lost 6 bases, leaving 7 bases of the junction unmatched. This CDR3 is CASRTPGGDSYEQYF. The CDR3 DNA reads TGTGCCAGCAGAACCCCGGGAGGGGACTCCTACGAGCAGTACTTC.

A few counts support this clonotype. This chain uses TRBV7-3 with TRBJ2-1; the D gene is possibly TRBD2 (7 bases). Trimming took 5 bases from V and 2 from J, leaving 19 bases between them. There are 17 residues in the CDR3. Germline assignment: CDR1 SGHTA and CDR2 FQGTGA. CDR3 in DNA: TGTGCCAGCAGCCCCCGTGAAGGGGGGGGCGCCTACAATGAGCAGTTCTTC. This codes for CASSPREGGGAYNEQFF.

This clonotype has more than one count but fewer than ten. The CDR3 sequence is CASASSGRVNEQFF. The CDR3 DNA reads TGCGCCAGCGCCTCTAGCGGGAGGGTCAATGAGCAGTTCTTC. The chain uses TRBV5-1 and TRBJ2-1; the match to TRBD2 covers 12 bases. The V segment lost 7 bases and the J segment 6 bases; nucleotides outside the gene matches: 5. CDR3 length: 14 amino acids. Germline V gene sequence: CDR1 SGHRS, CDR2 YFSETQ.

As DNA, the CDR3 is TGCAGTGCTAACGTCCCGACTAGCGGAAGCACAGATACGCAGTATTTT. This codes for CSANVPTSGSTDTQYF. This chain links TRBV20-1 with TRBJ2-3, with 9 bases lining up with TRBD2. The length of the CDR3 is 16 residues. V shed 4 bases, J shed 0 bases, and the junction held 8 bases outside the gene matches. Germline CDR1 and CDR2: DFQATT and SNEGSKA (reference sequence).

A word on this clonotype: The CDR3 carries no conserved terminal phenylalanine or tryptophan, so it likely arises from a read error. The DNA is omitted, as the CDR3 cannot be located on it reliably, and the CDR3 follows TCRdb's listing. V and J are TRBV24-1 and TRBJ2-5; the table's D call TRBD1 went unverified against the DNA. Germline CDR1 reads KGHDR; CDR2 reads SFDVKD. The CDR3 has 10 amino acids, counting both end residues. Here the CDR3 reads CATSATGPHH.

The chain employs TRBV9 and TRBJ2-1; 8 bases align to TRBD1. The CDR3 is made up of 15 amino acids. Unmatched junction bases numbered 4, after V lost 2 bases and J lost 3 bases. CDR1 and CDR2 (germline): SGDLS, YYNGEE. DNA of the CDR3: TGTGCCAGCAGCGTTACAGGGGGATTCTACAATGAGCAGTTCTTC. It is translated as CASSVTGGFYNEQFF.

This clonotype occurred once. The chain recombines TRBV28 with TRBJ1-1, with D unresolved. The germline V gene has CDR1 MDHEN and CDR2 SYDVKM. V lost 9 bases to trimming and J lost 9 bases, with 17 bases between them. The length of the CDR3 is 12 residues. The DNA of the CDR3 is TGTGCCAGTTTAGGGTCAGGATCTCAAGCTTTCTTT. It encodes CASLGSGSQAFF.

This clonotype was detected only a few times. The V gene is TRBV7-2, the J gene TRBJ2-3; TRBD2 matches 7 bases. The V gene's germline CDR1 is SGHTA and CDR2 FQGNSA. The CDR3 totals 16 residues. Trimming at V came to 6 bases and at J to 2 bases, leaving 11 bases not matched to a gene. DNA for the CDR3: TGTGCCAGCAGTCCCCAGGCGGGAGCTAACACAGATACGCAGTATTTT. Protein sequence: CASSPQAGANTDTQYF.

This rearrangement joins TRBV7-9 to TRBJ2-7; TRBD2 aligns across 7 bases. Germline values: CDR1 SEHNR, CDR2 FQNEAQ (reference sequence). This CDR3 spans 16 amino acids. J lost 0 bases, V lost 2 bases, and 7 bases had no gene match. CDR3: CASSLPLATSSYEQYF. DNA of the CDR3: TGTGCCAGCAGCTTACCACTAGCGACAAGCTCCTACGAGCAGTACTTC. The full variable domain, completed using reference TRBV7-9 and TRBJ2-7, is DTGVSQNPRHKITKRGQNVTFRCDPISEHNRLYWYRQTLGQGPEFLTYFQNEAQLEKSRLLSDRFSAERPKGSFSTLEIQRTEQGDSAMYLCASSLPLATSSYEQYFGPGTRLTVT.

In this sample, this clonotype turned up a few times. This chain joins TRBV3-1 and TRBJ2-1; D remains ambiguous. The V end was cut by 1 base, the J end by 6 bases, with 7 bases between. This CDR3 contains 13 residues. CDR1 and CDR2 from the germline V gene are LGHDT and YNNKEL (reference sequence). Written as DNA, the CDR3 is TGTGCCAGCAGCCAAGGGCCGGGCAATGAGCAGTTCTTC. This encodes CASSQGPGNEQFF.